This entry features one T cell receptor (beta chain) sequence. Its matching antigen is unknown. The source of the sample is a study of neoadjuvant nivolumab and ipilimumab in lung cancer. Study-level points and caveats: TCR richness and clonality were higher in tumors than adjacent uninvolved lung. Only a single major-pathologic-response sample was available for clonality analysis.

Measured with immunoSEQ multiplex PCR; TCRdb has only the in-frame clones, and not every one. The sample lists 20,000 or so clones; roughly 77% were seen once. The CDR3 length is 17 residues. Looked up from germline, CDR1 is MDHEN and CDR2 is SYDVKM. V gave up 6 bases and J gave up 0 bases; unmatched junction bases: 11. The sample here was tumor tissue, taken after neoadjuvant nivolumab, alone or with ipilimumab, at or shortly before surgery. This chain uses TRBV28 with TRBJ1-1, with TRBD1 identical over 9 bases. The sequence came from an adult with non-small cell lung cancer. This CDR3 reads CASRTQGAPWLNTEAFF. The CDR3 nucleotides read TGTGCCAGCAGGACACAGGGGGCGCCTTGGTTGAACACTGAAGCTTTCTTT.